This T cell receptor beta chain was sequenced for a study of human T cells and chemical hapten exposure. Study context: During the roughly 24-week study period, patients had diphenylcyclopropenone applied to the scalp every week. Each patch test put 0.01% DPC on the upper back, and results were read at 6 days. Among samples, TCR yields varied mainly because of small differences in pooled library volume.

TCRdb called the RACE reads again in MiXCR, with one record for every CDR3 protein. The sample lists 75,000 to 95,000 distinct CDR3 sequences, 12% occurring once. Time point reported: patch test 1, 2 weeks after DPC sensitization. Treatment denoted: therapeutic diphenylcyclopropenone sensitization with weekly scalp DPC. The source of this sequence is a woman aged 55-70 years with alopecia areata. Some clones in this sample may be carry-over from other donors' samples. The sequenced sample was whole blood, obtained in connection with sensitization to the hapten diphenylcyclopropenone (DPC).

The CDR3 protein is CSARDGQDEQYF. The CDR3 DNA sequence: TGCAGTGCTAGAGATGGGCAGGACGAGCAGTACTTC. This chain joins TRBV20-1 and TRBJ2-7; D is ambiguous. The V end was cut by 0 bases, the J end by 5 bases, with 8 bases between. Germline V gene sequence: CDR1 DFQATT, CDR2 SNEGSKA (reference sequence). The CDR3 is 12 amino acids.